One T cell receptor beta chain is described in this entry. The antigen it recognizes is unknown. Base quality data are lacking; no much larger clone is found one base away. Preparation of the library involved the immunoSEQ multiplex PCR assay. For the multiplex PCR, a mixture combining 60 forward primers for TCR Vbeta segments and 13 reverse primers for TCR Jbeta segments was used. Amplification of the CDR3 region of rearranged TCR beta genes was performed with a multiplex PCR assay on genomic DNA. On the Illumina HiSeq System, the amplified TCR beta libraries were sequenced as 87-base-pair reads. On the authors' methods: In a later analysis, some 80 million unique TCR beta chains were counted across the 666 repertoires, and approximately 11 million of these chains were shared by at least two donors. Raw reads were error-corrected and collapsed into unique sequences by a nearest-neighbor algorithm in which closely related sequences were merged to remove PCR and sequencing errors. To assign V, D and J gene segments, CDR3 sequences were aligned to IMGT reference sequences. Each retained sequence needed at least a six-nucleotide match to both a V gene segment and a J gene segment. Rearrangements were classified as productive when the CDR3 lacked stop codons and remained in frame with V and J, and all other rearrangements were classified as non-productive. Following IMGT convention, CDR3 was defined as the stretch from the second conserved V-encoded cysteine to the conserved J-encoded phenylalanine. Sequences without an unambiguous match to a single V gene segment were excluded from the earlier analysis of 450 to 750 of the donors. An earlier analysis of about 590 of the donors classified V segments as functional when productive rearrangements were above 56.7% and as segregating when the standard deviation between donors was above 5%. A statistical classification framework was built to diagnose cytomegalovirus status from the catalog of TCR beta chain sequences. A later analysis assigned V and J genes by comparing TCR nucleotide sequences with IMGT/GENE-DB human TR gene sequences. A later analysis assigned CDR3 sequences and most-parsimonious VDJ recombination scenarios with the TCRdist pipeline. In a later analysis, each TCR beta chain was defined by its CDR3 amino acid sequence together with its V-gene family, and reads without a unique V-gene family were excluded. In a later analysis, approximately 590 highly shared, low-generation-probability nucleotide sequences were removed to address suspected cross-contamination and a sequencing artifact. A later analysis calculated a clonal expansion index for each public chain from normalized within-repertoire ranks of inferred template counts. In a later analysis, generation probabilities were computed using a VDJ recombination model fitted to out-of-frame rearrangements, and the results were checked against IGoR. A later analysis scored TCR-TCR, TCR-HLA and TCR-CMV co-occurrence with hypergeometric tests, applying a repertoire-size bias correction to TCR pairs. To estimate false discovery rates, a later analysis permuted the HLA or CMV assignments 20 times. In a later analysis, co-occurring TCRs were grouped with DBSCAN, and TCRdist sequence similarity was added when clustering was performed within HLA-allele-positive subsets. For co-occurrence clustering, repertoires with fewer than 30,000 or more than 120,000 public chains were excluded, along with five repertoires with anomalous nucleotide sharing. TCRdb re-hosts the immuneACCESS table, in-frame sequences only. Its copies lack some clones; in the studies checked, an unresolved V gene accounts for under half of them, and the cause for the rest is not known. The V and J calls and clone size were taken over from that table, and D and trimming were inferred from the DNA. The sample contains around 190,000 clones, 70% to 85% of them found a single time. The ten largest clones represent around 1.2% of the sample.

This specimen belongs to a study of cytomegalovirus exposure and HLA in healthy donors (dated by TCRdb to the late 2010s). For the wider study: According to an earlier analysis of 550 to 700 of the donors, 150 million to 200 million T cells yielded 95 million to 140 million unique TCR beta sequences and approximately 280 Gb of sequence data. Approximately 310 gigabases of sequencing data and approximately 80 million unique TCR sequences were included in an early release covering roughly 700 HLA-typed donors. Of the approximately 370 genotyped donors, 81% were placed in the genetic ancestry cluster associated with self-reported Caucasian donors. The study was designed to test whether signatures of past pathogen exposure could be identified by cataloging public T cell receptors. The T cell repertoires of around 670 subjects were profiled by immunosequencing and related to cytomegalovirus serostatus. Along with the approximately 650-subject first cohort, a separate validation cohort of over a hundred different subjects was used. To predict cytomegalovirus infection status, the study combined high-throughput TCR immunosequencing, statistical association of individual TCRs with disease status, and machine learning. To study patterns of TCR occurrence, a later analysis re-analyzed previously published TCR beta repertoires from 650 to 750 donors and added high-resolution HLA genotyping. The later analysis used no new phenotypic data to find candidate immune exposures, relying instead on TCR beta sequences and their occurrence across donors. To decide whether each TCR beta V gene segment behaved as functional or pseudogenic, an earlier analysis of some 600 of the donors relied on high-throughput TCR beta sequencing. Donor age, sex, ethnicity and CMV serostatus were collected together with the repertoire data. Genome-wide SNP genotypes for about 65% of the 666 donors were used in a later genetic analysis, which treated that subset as a discovery cohort. Every repertoire in the discovery cohort had been generated on one and the same sequencing platform. Class I and class II HLA loci were covered by the typing at four-digit resolution. Typing coverage differed by locus: A, B, C, DRB1 and DQB1 were typed in roughly 620-630 donors, DQA1 in 522, DPA1 in 600 to 610, and DPB1 in 400 to 480. Roughly five DR-DQ haplotypes were handled as single units for association and clustering, since linkage in the cohort was strong. Among 300 to 500 genotyped donors of the cohort, an average of around 250,000 unique TCR beta nucleotide sequences was sequenced per donor, of which 15% to 20% were non-productive. The paper as a whole reports these results and caveats: Compared with equally common non-associated chains, HLA-associated TCR beta chains in a later analysis were more clonally expanded and had lower generation probabilities. According to a later analysis, parvovirus B19, influenza, CMV and Epstein-Barr virus appeared linked to several top co-occurrence clusters. A later genetic analysis reported fewer N-insertions in productive TCRs among donors in an Asian-associated ancestry cluster than the roughly 720-donor mean. Correlated functional status among segregating V segments might be attributable to linkage disequilibrium, but an unknown experimental factor could not be ruled out. Most TCR sequences were seen in very few donors, while some public TCRs were found in many individuals. Most CMV-associated TCR beta chains appeared to be HLA-restricted in a later analysis, and the HLA associations seemed to be driven largely by CMV exposure. A later genetic analysis associated a missense DCLRE1C variant with V-gene and J-gene trimming of TCR beta chains, and an independent cohort replicated the association. Three of the identified cytomegalovirus-associated TCR beta chains were confirmed in vitro to be specific for cytomegalovirus antigens. In both the original and validation cohorts, the classifier was reported to diagnose cytomegalovirus status with high specificity and sensitivity. The only immune exposure information available for the cohort was CMV serostatus. In a later analysis, TCR association rates were found to vary across HLA loci, with the most associated TCRs seen for DRB1 alleles and the fewest for HLA-C alleles. Broadly in line with IMGT annotations, most TCR beta V segments showed up in productive rearrangements about 87% or about 30% of the time in an earlier analysis of under 700 of the donors. In the study, around 150 TCR beta chains were listed as associated with cytomegalovirus. A cluster of highly shared sequence variants was judged likely to represent a technical artifact of the sequencing pipeline. Presence/absence analyses assumed roughly uniform sequencing depth across donors, an assumption that may not hold. The 87-base-pair reads could not distinguish some IMGT-functional V segments, including TRBV6-2 and TRBV6-3, so those segments were excluded. Because HLA typing was unavailable for some donors at each locus, only the typed subset was used in association tests. The earlier analysis of approximately 590 of the donors excluded fewer than 20 rarely observed V segments, including chromosome 9 orphons, because counts were too low. Specific HLA alleles were associated with 15,000 to 20,000 TCR beta sequences at a false discovery rate of 0.05 in a later analysis. In this cohort, only TCR beta chains were sequenced, and detectable features were limited by the absence of alpha or paired-chain data. A further reported finding was that TCR beta sequences accurately predicted the HLA-A and HLA-B alleles for most subjects in the first cohort. It was suggested by the authors that the approach could potentially be generalized to other disease states and immunological phenotypes. Assigning TCR associations to individual alleles was difficult when HLA alleles, especially DR and DQ, strongly co-occurred.

The CDR3 runs 14 amino acids, cysteine and phenylalanine included. Only the CDR3 part of the read is kept: 42 bases, read in frame from the first base. V loses 5 bases of germline sequence and J loses 4 bases, and the interval between the two ends is 15 bases. CDR1 and CDR2 are drawn from the germline V gene (reference sequence): LNHDA, SQIVND. The cohort consisted of hundreds of healthy bone marrow donors. At the time of sampling, all cohort members were nominally healthy, though unrecorded immune exposures were likely present. The donor was CMV seropositive and belonged to the group of 250 to 300 seropositive cohort members. A peripheral blood sample was provided by each donor, and peripheral blood mononuclear cells were used for TCR beta sequencing. The Qiagen DNeasy Blood Extraction Kit was used to extract genomic DNA from the blood cell samples.

The sequenced material came from PBMCs. This clonotype was obtained from a girl aged 2-15 years in good health and CMV-seropositive. The chain joins TRBV19 to TRBJ2-7; the D segment could be TRBD2, given 7 matching bases. The CDR3 region: CASSPGGGGYEQYF. The nucleotide sequence is TGTGCCAGTAGTCCCGGAGGGGGGGGGTACGAGCAGTACTTC.